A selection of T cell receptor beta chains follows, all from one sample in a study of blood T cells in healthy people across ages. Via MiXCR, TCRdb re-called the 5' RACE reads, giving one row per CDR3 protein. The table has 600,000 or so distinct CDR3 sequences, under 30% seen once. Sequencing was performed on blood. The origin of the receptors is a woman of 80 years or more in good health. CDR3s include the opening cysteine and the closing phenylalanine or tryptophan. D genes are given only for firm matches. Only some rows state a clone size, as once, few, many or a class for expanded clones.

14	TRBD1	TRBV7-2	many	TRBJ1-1	CASSLVQGATEAFF	TGTGCCAGCAGCTTAGTACAGGGGGCCACTGAAGCTTTCTTT
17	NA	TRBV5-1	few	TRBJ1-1	CASSLARGAVGGTEAFF	TGCGCCAGCAGCTTGGCTAGGGGCGCGGTGGGAGGCACTGAAGCTTTCTTT
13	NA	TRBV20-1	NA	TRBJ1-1	CSAYLPGPLQAFF	TGCAGTGCCTACCTCCCCGGACCGCTACAAGCTTTCTTT
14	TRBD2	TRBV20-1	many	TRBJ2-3	CSVLLAGSTDTQYF	TGCAGTGTCCTACTAGCGGGGAGCACAGATACGCAGTATTTT
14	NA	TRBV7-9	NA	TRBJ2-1	CASSLAGGWDEQFF	TGTGCCAGCAGCTTAGCGGGGGGCTGGGATGAGCAGTTCTTC
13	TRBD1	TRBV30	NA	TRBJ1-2	CAWRTGSNYGYTF	TGTGCCTGGCGGACAGGGTCTAACTATGGCTACACCTTC
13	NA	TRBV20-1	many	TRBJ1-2	CSASEGPSYGYTF	TGCAGTGCTAGCGAGGGCCCCAGCTATGGCTACACCTTC
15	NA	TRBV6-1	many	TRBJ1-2	CASSEAGGGLYGYTF	TGTGCCAGCAGTGAAGCAGGTGGGGGCCTCTATGGCTACACCTTC
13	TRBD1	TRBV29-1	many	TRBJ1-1	CSVQQGMNTEAFF	TGCAGCGTCCAACAGGGGATGAACACTGAAGCTTTCTTT
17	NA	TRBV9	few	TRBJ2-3	CASSVDLPGGLADTQYF	TGTGCCAGCAGCGTAGACTTACCGGGGGGCCTCGCAGATACGCAGTATTTT
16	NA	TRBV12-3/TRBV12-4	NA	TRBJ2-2	CASSSHRDSNTGELFF	TGTGCCAGCAGTTCCCACAGGGACTCGAACACCGGGGAGCTGTTTTTT
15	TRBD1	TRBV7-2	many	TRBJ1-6	CASSLGTGGSSPLHF	TGTGCCAGCAGCTTAGGGACAGGGGGTAGTTCACCCCTCCACTTT
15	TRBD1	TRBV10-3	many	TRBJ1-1	CAISSLDRADTEAFF	TGTGCCATCAGTTCCTTGGACAGGGCAGACACTGAAGCTTTCTTT
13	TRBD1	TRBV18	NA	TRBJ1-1	CASSPRDSWEAFF	TGTGCCAGCTCACCACGGGACAGTTGGGAAGCTTTCTTT
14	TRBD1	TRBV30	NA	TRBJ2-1	CAWKGDRVNNEQFF	TGTGCCTGGAAAGGGGACAGGGTGAACAATGAGCAGTTCTTC
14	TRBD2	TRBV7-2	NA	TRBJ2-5	CASSFSGGGHEQYF	TGTGCCAGCAGCTTTAGCGGGGGGGGACATGAGCAGTACTTC
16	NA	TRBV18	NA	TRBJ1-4	CASSPNRLSTNEKLFF	TGTGCCAGCTCACCTAACAGGCTGTCGACTAATGAAAAACTGTTTTTT
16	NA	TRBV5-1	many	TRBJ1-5	CASSPGGGLGNQPQHF	TGCGCCAGCAGCCCCGGGGGGGGCCTTGGCAATCAGCCCCAGCATTTT
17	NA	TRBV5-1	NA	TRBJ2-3	CASSLLSTVSSTDTQYF	TGCGCCAGCAGCCTCCTATCGACAGTTTCTAGCACAGATACGCAGTATTTT
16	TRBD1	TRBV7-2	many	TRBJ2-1	CASSAQQGASYNEQFF	TGTGCCAGCAGCGCCCAACAGGGGGCTTCCTACAATGAGCAGTTCTTC
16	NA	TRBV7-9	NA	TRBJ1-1	CASSLRLGRLNTEAFF	TGTGCCAGCAGCTTACGGTTGGGGAGGTTGAACACTGAAGCTTTCTTT
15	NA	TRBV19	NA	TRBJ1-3	CASSIGQTSGNTIYF	TGTGCCAGTAGTATCGGACAGACCTCTGGAAACACCATATATTTT
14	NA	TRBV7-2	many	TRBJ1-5	CASSFGRGNQPQHF	TGTGCCAGCAGCTTCGGCCGGGGCAATCAGCCCCAGCATTTT
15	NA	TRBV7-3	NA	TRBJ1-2	CASRGRVRINYGYIF	TGTGCCAGCCGTGGGCGGGTTCGAATTAACTATGGCTACATCTTC
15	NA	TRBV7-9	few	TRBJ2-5	CASSPPGTAHDEQYF	TGTGCCAGCAGCCCTCCCGGGACCGCACACGATGAGCAGTACTTC
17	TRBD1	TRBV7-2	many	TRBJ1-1	CASSPPGRGLGDTEAFF	TGTGCCAGCAGCCCCCCCGGAAGGGGGCTGGGTGACACTGAAGCTTTCTTT
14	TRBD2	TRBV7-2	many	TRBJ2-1	CASSGSGGHVRQFF	TGTGCCAGCAGCGGTAGCGGGGGCCACGTCCGGCAGTTCTTC
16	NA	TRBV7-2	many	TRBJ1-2	CASSLAQGRVTRGYTF	TGTGCCAGCAGCTTAGCGCAGGGAAGGGTAACGAGGGGCTACACCTTC
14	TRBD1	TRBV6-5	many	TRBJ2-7	CASRPGTGVHEQYF	TGTGCCAGCAGGCCTGGGACAGGGGTACACGAGCAGTACTTC
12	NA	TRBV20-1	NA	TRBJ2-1	CSAPDTYNEQFF	TGCAGTGCTCCGGACACCTACAATGAGCAGTTCTTC
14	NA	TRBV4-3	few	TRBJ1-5	CASSQDIGERPQHF	TGCGCCAGCAGCCAAGATATCGGGGAAAGGCCCCAGCATTTT
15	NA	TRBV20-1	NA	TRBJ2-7	CSARGIGQGGYEQYF	TGCAGTGCTAGAGGGATCGGGCAGGGCGGCTACGAGCAGTACTTC
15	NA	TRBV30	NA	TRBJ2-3	CAWSVQGGGTDTQYF	TGTGCCTGGAGTGTACAGGGCGGGGGCACAGATACGCAGTATTTT
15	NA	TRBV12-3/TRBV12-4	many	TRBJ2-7	CASSFRQSFSYEQYF	TGTGCCAGCAGTTTTAGACAGTCGTTCTCCTACGAGCAGTACTTC
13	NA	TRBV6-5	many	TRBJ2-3	CASKKTGTDTQYF	TGTGCCAGCAAAAAGACGGGCACAGATACGCAGTATTTT
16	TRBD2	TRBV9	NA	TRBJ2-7	CASSVGGLADSYEQYF	TGTGCCAGCAGCGTAGGGGGACTAGCGGACTCCTACGAGCAGTACTTC
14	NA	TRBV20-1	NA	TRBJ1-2	CSARDIETAYGYTF	TGCAGTGCTAGAGATATAGAAACAGCGTATGGCTACACCTTC
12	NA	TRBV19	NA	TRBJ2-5	CASSIDQETQYF	TGTGCCAGTAGTATAGATCAGGAGACCCAGTACTTC
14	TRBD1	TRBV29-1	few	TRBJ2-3	CSVKGQGGSDTQYF	TGCAGCGTTAAGGGACAGGGTGGGTCAGATACGCAGTATTTT
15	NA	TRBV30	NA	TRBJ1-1	CAWSVPRGIDTEAFF	TGTGCCTGGAGTGTACCGCGGGGCATAGACACTGAAGCTTTCTTT
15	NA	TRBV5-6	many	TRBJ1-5	CASSEWGLGNQPQHF	TGTGCCAGCAGCGAGTGGGGGTTGGGCAATCAGCCCCAGCATTTT
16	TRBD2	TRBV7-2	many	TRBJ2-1	CASSLNGGAGYNKQFF	TGTGCCAGCAGCCTCAACGGGGGGGCTGGTTACAATAAGCAGTTCTTC